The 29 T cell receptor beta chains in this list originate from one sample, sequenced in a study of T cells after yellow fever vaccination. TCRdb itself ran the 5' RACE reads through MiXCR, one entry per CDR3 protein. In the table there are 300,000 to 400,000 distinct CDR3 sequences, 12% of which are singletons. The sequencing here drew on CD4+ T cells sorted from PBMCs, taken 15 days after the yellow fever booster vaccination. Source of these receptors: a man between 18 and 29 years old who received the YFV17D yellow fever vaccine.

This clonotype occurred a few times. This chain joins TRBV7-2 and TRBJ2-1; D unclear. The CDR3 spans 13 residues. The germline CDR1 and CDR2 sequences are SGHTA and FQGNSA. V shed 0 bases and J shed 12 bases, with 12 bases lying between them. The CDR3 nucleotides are TGTGCCAGCAGCTTAGCGTCAGACCGCGGGCAGTTCTTC. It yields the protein CASSLASDRGQFF.

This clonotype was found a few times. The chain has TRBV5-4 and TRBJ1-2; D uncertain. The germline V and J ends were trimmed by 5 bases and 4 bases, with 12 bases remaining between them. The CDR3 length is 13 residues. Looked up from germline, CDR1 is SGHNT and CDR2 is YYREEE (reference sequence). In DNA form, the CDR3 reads TGTGCCAGCAGTCTACCAGTTAGCTATGGCTACACCTTC. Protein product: CASSLPVSYGYTF. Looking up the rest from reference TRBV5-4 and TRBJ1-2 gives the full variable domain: ETGVTQSPTHLIKTRGQQVTLRCSSQSGHNTVSWYQQALGQGPQFIFQYYREEENGRGNFPPRFSGLQFPNYSSELNVNALELDDSALYLCASSLPVSYGYTFGSGTRLTVV.

The DNA for the CDR3 is TGTGCCAGCAGCTTAGGGCCTAGCAGGAGCACAGATACGCAGTATTTT. This gives the protein CASSLGPSRSTDTQYF. This chain joins TRBV7-9 and TRBJ2-3; D may be TRBD2 (5 bases). The V gene lost 1 base and the J gene lost 0 bases, with 11 bases spanning the gap. The CDR3 spans 16 residues. Germline V gene lookup returns CDR1 SEHNR and CDR2 FQNEAQ (reference sequence).

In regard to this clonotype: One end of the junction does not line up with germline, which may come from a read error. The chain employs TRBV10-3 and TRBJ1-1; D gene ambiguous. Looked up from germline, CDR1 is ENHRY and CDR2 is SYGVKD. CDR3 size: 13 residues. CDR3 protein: CAITEVMDTEAFF. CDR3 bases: TGTGCCATCACTGAGGTGATGGACACTGAAGCTTTCTTT.

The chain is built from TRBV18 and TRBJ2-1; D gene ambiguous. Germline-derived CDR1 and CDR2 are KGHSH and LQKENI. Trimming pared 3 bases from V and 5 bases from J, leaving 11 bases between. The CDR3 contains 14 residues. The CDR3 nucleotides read TGTGCCAGCTCACCTTTCCAGGAGAACAATGAGCAGTTCTTC. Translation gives CASSPFQENNEQFF.

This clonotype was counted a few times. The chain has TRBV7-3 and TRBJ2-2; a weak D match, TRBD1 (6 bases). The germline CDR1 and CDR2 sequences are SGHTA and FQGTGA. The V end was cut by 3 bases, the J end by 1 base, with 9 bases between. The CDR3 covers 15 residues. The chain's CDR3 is CASSFGGQNTGELFF. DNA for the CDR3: TGTGCCAGCAGCTTTGGGGGACAGAACACCGGGGAGCTGTTTTTT.

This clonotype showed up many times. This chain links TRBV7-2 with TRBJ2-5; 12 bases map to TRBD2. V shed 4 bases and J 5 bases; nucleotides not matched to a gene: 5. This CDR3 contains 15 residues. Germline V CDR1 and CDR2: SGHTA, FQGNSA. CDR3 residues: CASSWTSGVGETQYF. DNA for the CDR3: TGTGCCAGCAGCTGGACTAGCGGGGTGGGGGAGACCCAGTACTTC.

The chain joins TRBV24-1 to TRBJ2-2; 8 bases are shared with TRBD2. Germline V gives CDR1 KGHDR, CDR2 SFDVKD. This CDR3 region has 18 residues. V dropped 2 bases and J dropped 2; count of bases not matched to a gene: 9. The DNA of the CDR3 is TGTGCCACCAGTGATTCTCCCCAACTAGCGGTTAACACCGGGGAGCTGTTTTTT. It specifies CATSDSPQLAVNTGELFF.

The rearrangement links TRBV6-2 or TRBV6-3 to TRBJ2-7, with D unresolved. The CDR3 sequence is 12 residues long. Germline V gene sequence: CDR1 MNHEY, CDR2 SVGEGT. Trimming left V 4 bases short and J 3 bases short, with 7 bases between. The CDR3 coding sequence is TGTGCCAGCAGTTCGGTAGGCTACGAGCAGTACGTC. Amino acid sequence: CASSSVGYEQYV.

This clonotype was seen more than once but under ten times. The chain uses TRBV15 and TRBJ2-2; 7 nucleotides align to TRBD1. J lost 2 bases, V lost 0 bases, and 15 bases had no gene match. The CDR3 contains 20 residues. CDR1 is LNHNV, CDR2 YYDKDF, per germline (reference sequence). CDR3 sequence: CATSRDSRVSAGGNTGELFF. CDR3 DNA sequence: TGTGCCACCAGCAGAGATTCCCGGGTTTCGGCAGGGGGTAACACCGGGGAGCTGTTTTTT. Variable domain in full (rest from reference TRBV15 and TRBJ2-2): DAMVIQNPRYQVTQFGKPVTLSCSQTLNHNVMYWYQQKSSQAPKLLFHYYDKDFNNEADTPDNFQSRRPNTSFCFLDIRSPGLGDTAMYLCATSRDSRVSAGGNTGELFFGEGSRLTVL.

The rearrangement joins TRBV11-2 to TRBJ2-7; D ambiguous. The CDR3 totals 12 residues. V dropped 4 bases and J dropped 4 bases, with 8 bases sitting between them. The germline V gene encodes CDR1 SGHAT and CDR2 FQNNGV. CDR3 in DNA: TGTGCCAGCAGCTCCTCGTTATACGAGCAGTACTTC. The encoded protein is CASSSSLYEQYF.

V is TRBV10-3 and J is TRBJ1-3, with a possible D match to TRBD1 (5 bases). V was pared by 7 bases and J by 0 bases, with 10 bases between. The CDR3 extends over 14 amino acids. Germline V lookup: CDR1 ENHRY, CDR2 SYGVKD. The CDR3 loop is CAINPDSSGNTIYF. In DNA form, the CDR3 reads TGTGCCATCAACCCAGACAGCTCTGGAAACACCATATATTTT.

Here the CDR3 reads CASSPGTGEQTQYF. Written as DNA, the CDR3 is TGTGCCAGCTCACCAGGCACAGGGGAGCAGACCCAGTACTTC. The chain combines TRBV18 with TRBJ2-5; 7 nucleotides line up with TRBD1. This CDR3 spans 14 amino acids. Germline lookup yields CDR1 KGHSH and CDR2 LQKENI. V lost 2 bases to trimming and J lost 6 bases; unmatched junction nucleotides: 6.

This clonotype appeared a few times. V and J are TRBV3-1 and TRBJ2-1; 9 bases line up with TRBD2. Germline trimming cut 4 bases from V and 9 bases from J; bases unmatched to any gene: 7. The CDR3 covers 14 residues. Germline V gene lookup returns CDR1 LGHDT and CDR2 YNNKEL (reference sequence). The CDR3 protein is CASSPSAGGGEQFF. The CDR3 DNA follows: TGTGCCAGCAGCCCTTCCGCGGGGGGGGGTGAGCAGTTCTTC.

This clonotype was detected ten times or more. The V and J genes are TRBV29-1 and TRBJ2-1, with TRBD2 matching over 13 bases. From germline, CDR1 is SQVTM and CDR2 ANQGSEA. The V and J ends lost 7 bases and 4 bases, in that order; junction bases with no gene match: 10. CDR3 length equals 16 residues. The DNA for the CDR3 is TGCAGCGGAACTAGCGGGGGGGCGGAATCGTACAATGAGCAGTTCTTC. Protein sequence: CSGTSGGAESYNEQFF.

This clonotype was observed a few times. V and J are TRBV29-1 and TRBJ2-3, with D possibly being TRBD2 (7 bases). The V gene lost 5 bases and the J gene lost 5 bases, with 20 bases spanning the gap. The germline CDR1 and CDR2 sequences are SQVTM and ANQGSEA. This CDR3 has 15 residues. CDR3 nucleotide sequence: TGCAGCGTTCCGAAGAGGGGGGGCCTCGGAGATACGCAGTATTTT. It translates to CSVPKRGGLGDTQYF.

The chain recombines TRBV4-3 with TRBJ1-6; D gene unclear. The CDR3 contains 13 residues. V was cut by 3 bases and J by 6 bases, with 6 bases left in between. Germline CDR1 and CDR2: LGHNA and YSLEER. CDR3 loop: CASSQALNSPLHF. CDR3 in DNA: TGCGCCAGCAGCCAGGCGCTTAATTCACCCCTCCACTTT.

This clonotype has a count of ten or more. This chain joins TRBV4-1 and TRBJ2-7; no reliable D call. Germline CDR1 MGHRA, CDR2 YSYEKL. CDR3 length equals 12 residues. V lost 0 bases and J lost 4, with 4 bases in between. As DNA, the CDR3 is TGCGCCAGCAGCCAAGACGTATACGAGCAGTACTTC. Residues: CASSQDVYEQYF.

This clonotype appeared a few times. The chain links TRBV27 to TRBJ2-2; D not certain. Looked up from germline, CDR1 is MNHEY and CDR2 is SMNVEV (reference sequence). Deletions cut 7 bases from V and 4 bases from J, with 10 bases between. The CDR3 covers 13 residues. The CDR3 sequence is CASNTRATGELFF. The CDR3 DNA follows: TGTGCCAGCAACACCAGAGCCACCGGGGAGCTGTTTTTT.

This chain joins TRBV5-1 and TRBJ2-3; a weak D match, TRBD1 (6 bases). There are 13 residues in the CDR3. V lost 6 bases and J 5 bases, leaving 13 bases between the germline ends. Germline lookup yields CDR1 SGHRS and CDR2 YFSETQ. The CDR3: CASTYRAGDTQYF. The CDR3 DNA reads TGCGCCAGCACCTACAGGGCAGGAGATACGCAGTATTTT.

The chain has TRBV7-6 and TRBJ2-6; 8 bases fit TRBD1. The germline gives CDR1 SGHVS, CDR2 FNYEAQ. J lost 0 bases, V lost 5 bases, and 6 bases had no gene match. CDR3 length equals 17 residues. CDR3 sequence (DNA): TGTGCCAGCAGCATCAGGGGGCCGAGCTCTGGGGCCAACGTCCTGACTTTC. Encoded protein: CASSIRGPSSGANVLTF.

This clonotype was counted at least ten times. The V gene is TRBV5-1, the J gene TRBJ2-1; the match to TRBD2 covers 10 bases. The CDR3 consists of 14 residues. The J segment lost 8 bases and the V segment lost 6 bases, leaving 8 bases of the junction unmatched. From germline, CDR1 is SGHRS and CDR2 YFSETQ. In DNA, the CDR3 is TGCGCCAGCACCTCGAGCGGGGGGGCCCATGAGCAGTTCTTC. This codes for CASTSSGGAHEQFF.

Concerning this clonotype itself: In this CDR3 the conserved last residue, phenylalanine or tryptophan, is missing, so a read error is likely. CDR3 sequence: CARGDRSQETQYL. In DNA, the CDR3 is TGTGCCAGGGGGGATAGGAGTCAAGAGACCCAGTACCTC. The chain recombines TRBV6-2 or TRBV6-3 with TRBJ2-5, with D tentatively TRBD1 or TRBD2 (5 bases each). The CDR3 runs 13 residues. Trimming took 9 bases from V and 2 from J, leaving 13 bases between them. Germline values: CDR1 MNHEY, CDR2 SVGEGT.

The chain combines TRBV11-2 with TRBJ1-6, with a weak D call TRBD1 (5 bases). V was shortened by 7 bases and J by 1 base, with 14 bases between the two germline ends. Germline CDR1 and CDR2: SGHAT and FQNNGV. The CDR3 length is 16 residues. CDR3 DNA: TGTGCCAGCACCCCGGGGGGAATATCCTATAATTCACCCCTCCACTTT. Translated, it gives CASTPGGISYNSPLHF.

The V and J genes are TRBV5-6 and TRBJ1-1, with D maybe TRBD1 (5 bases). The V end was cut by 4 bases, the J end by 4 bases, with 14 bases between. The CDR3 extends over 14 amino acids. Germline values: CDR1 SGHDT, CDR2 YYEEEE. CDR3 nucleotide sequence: TGTGCCAGCAGCCAAGCGGGGGGATCCACTGAAGCTTTCTTT. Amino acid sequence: CASSQAGGSTEAFF.

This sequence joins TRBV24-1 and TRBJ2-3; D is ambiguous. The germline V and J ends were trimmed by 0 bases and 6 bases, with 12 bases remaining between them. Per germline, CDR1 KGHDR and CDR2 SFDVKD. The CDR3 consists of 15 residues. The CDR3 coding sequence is TGTGCCACCAGTGATTTGGGGCAGGTTTCGGATACGCAGTATTTT. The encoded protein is CATSDLGQVSDTQYF.

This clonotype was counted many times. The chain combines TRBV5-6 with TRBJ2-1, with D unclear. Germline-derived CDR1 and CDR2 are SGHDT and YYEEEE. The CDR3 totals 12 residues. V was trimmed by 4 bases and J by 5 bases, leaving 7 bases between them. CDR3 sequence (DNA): TGTGCCAGCAGCGTCGACCACAATGAGCAGTTCTTC. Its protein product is CASSVDHNEQFF.

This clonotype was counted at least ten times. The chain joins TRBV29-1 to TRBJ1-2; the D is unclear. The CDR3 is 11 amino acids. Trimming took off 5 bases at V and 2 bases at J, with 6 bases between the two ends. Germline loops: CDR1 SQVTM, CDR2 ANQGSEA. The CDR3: CSVLLNYGYTF. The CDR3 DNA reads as TGCAGCGTTCTCCTCAACTATGGCTACACCTTC. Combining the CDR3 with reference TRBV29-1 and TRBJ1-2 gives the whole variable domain SAVISQKPSRDICQRGTSLTIQCQVDSQVTMMFWYRQQPGQSLTLIATANQGSEATYESGFVIDKFPISRPNLTFSTLTVSNMSPEDSSIYLCSVLLNYGYTFGSGTRLTVV.

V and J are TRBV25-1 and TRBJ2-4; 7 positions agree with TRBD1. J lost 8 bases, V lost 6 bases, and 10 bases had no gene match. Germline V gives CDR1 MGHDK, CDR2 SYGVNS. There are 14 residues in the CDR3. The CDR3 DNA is TGTGCCAGCAGCGACAGGGTTTCAGCGGACATTCAGTACTTC. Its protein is CASSDRVSADIQYF.